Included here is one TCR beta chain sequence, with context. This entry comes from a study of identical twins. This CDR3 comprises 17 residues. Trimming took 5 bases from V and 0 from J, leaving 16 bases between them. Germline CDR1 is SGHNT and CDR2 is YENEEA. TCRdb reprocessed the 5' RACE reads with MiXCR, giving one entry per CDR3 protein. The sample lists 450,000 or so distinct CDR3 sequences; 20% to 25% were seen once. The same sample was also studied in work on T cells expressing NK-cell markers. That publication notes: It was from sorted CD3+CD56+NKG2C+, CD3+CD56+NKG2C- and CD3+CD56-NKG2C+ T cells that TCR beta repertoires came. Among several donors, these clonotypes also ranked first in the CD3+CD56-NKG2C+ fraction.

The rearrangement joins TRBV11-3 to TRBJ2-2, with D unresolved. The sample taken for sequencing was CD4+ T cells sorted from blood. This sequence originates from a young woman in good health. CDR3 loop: CASSPRVSAPNTGELFF. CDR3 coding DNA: TGTGCCAGCAGCCCAAGAGTCAGCGCACCGAACACCGGGGAGCTGTTTTTT.